This TCR beta chain was recovered during a study of shared clonotypes between healthy human individuals. Study at large: Per donor, three plates held CD4 naive cells, three held CD4 memory, two held CD8 naive and one held CD8 memory.

Worth noting for this clone: The sample contains more than one DNA sequence encoding this CDR3.

The CDR3 extends over 13 amino acids. Trimming took 0 bases from V and 4 from J, leaving 7 bases between them. In germline, CDR1 is GTSNPN, CDR2 SVGIG (reference sequence). Data came from immunoSEQ multiplex PCR; TCRdb stores just in-frame clones and leaves some out. The table shows roughly 1 million clones, with about 75% occurring only once. The clonotype comes from a man in his late teens or twenties in good health. The sample comprised memory CD4+ T cells sorted from blood. The subset is: CD45RA-negative fraction. The V gene is TRBV30, the J gene TRBJ1-5; D call uncertain. The CDR3 DNA reads as TGTGCCTGGAGTGTAGAGGGTAATCAGCCCCAGCATTTT. Translated: CAWSVEGNQPQHF.